The 10 T cell receptor beta chains below all came from one sample that was sequenced in a study of ipilimumab plus nivolumab after autologous stem cell transplantation. Here immunoSEQ multiplex PCR was the method, and the copy in TCRdb shows in-frame clones only, minus some. The data contain 15,000 to 20,000 clones, 75% to 85% of them singletons. This specimen was PBMCs, taken in a trial of ipilimumab plus nivolumab as post-transplant consolidation. All receptors derive from a male donor with diffuse large B-cell lymphoma.

The chain uses TRBV5-1 and TRBJ2-1; maybe TRBD2 (5 bases). The V gene's germline CDR1 is SGHRS and CDR2 YFSETQ. The CDR3 is 15 amino acids. The V gene lost 0 bases and the J gene lost 0 bases, with 7 bases spanning the gap. Written as DNA, the CDR3 is TGCGCCAGCAGCTTGGGACTAAGCTCCTACAATGAGCAGTTCTTC. It is translated as CASSLGLSSYNEQFF.

The chain carries TRBV10-3 and TRBJ2-7; tentatively, D is TRBD1 or TRBD2 (5 bases each). Germline V lookup: CDR1 ENHRY, CDR2 SYGVKD. This CDR3 spans 15 amino acids. V shed 2 bases and J shed 0 bases, with 11 bases lying between them. CDR3 region: CAISEQDGTSYEQYF. The CDR3, as DNA: TGTGCCATCAGTGAGCAGGACGGGACCTCCTACGAGCAGTACTTC.

This chain uses TRBV5-8 with TRBJ2-1, with a weak D call TRBD2 (6 bases). Germline CDR1 and CDR2: SGHTS and YDEGEE. This CDR3 comprises 14 residues. Deletions cut 1 base from V and 6 bases from J, with 11 bases between. DNA for the CDR3: TGTGCCAGCAGCTTGAGGACTACCGTCAATGAGCAGTTCTTC. Amino acid sequence: CASSLRTTVNEQFF.

Comment on this clone: This specimen includes other DNA sequences encoding the same CDR3. The chain combines TRBV30 with TRBJ1-5; TRBD1 matches 7 bases. V lost 1 base, J lost 1 base, and 7 bases stayed unmatched. This CDR3 comprises 16 residues. CDR1 and CDR2 (germline): GTSNPN, SVGIG (reference sequence). Here the CDR3 DNA reads TGTGCCTGGAGTGGTAGAGGGGGCGGAAGCAATCAGCCCCAGCATTTT. It codes for CAWSGRGGGSNQPQHF.

In DNA, the CDR3 is TGTGCCAGCAGCCAACCCGCGGGGAACACCGGGGAGCTGTTTTTT. This codes for CASSQPAGNTGELFF. J is TRBJ2-2 and V is TRBV7-9, with D perhaps TRBD2 (5 bases). Germline CDR1 and CDR2: SEHNR and FQNEAQ (reference sequence). Trimming cost V 5 bases and J 1 base, with 11 bases left between them. The CDR3 is made up of 15 amino acids.

This chain links TRBV5-6 with TRBJ2-7; D is unresolved. Germline lookup yields CDR1 SGHDT and CDR2 YYEEEE. The V and J ends lost 3 bases and 3 bases respectively, with 4 bases between them. The CDR3 loop spans 11 amino acids. The CDR3 DNA reads TGTGCCAGCAGCTCCTACTACGAGCAGTACTTC. This gives the protein CASSSYYEQYF.

The chain is built from TRBV5-1 and TRBJ2-5; the match to TRBD1 covers 7 bases. The V gene's germline CDR1 is SGHRS and CDR2 YFSETQ. Losses at the gene ends were 0 bases for V and 2 bases for J; bases not matched to a gene: 7. This CDR3 is built from 16 residues. CDR3 nucleotides: TGCGCCAGCAGCTTGGAAGGCAGGGGGATTCAAGAGACCCAGTACTTC. Translating gives CASSLEGRGIQETQYF.

The chain links TRBV9 to TRBJ2-7, with 10 bases lining up with TRBD1. Germline lookup yields CDR1 SGDLS and CDR2 YYNGEE. Trimming took 0 bases from V and 6 from J; bases not matched to a gene: 6. The CDR3 is 15 residues long. The CDR3 loop reads CASSVEGQGSSEQYF. The DNA of the CDR3 is TGTGCCAGCAGCGTAGAGGGACAGGGGTCTTCCGAGCAGTACTTC.

This clone was counted a few times. This chain links TRBV6-1 with TRBJ2-3, with TRBD2 matching 9 bases. The CDR3 is 15 residues long. Germline V gives CDR1 MNHNS, CDR2 SASEGT. Trimming at V came to 7 bases and at J to 6 bases, leaving 11 bases not matched to a gene. This CDR3 is CASIGREGIWDTQYF. CDR3 in DNA: TGTGCCAGCATCGGGCGGGAGGGGATTTGGGATACGCAGTATTTT.

The chain recombines TRBV29-1 with TRBJ2-3; no clear D gene. The CDR3 runs to 11 residues. Trimming pared 4 bases from V and 11 bases from J, leaving 13 bases between. Per the germline V gene, CDR1 is SQVTM and CDR2 is ANQGSEA. CDR3 region: CSVVVALGQYF. The CDR3 DNA is TGCAGCGTTGTCGTGGCTCTCGGGCAGTATTTT.